Listed here are 3 T cell receptor beta chains from one sample, sequenced in a study of cytomegalovirus exposure and HLA in healthy donors. In the PCR, 60 Vbeta and 13 Jbeta primers were used. Sequenced by immunoSEQ multiplex PCR; TCRdb stores in-frame clones only, minus some. This sample yields some 200,000 clones, of which approximately 83% are seen a single time; 0.71% belongs to the top ten. What was sequenced was PBMCs. The receptor source for this set is a boy aged 2 to 10 in good health and CMV-seronegative.

The chain links TRBV15 to TRBJ2-7, with 12 bases that match TRBD1. There are 18 residues in the CDR3. Germline V gene lookup returns CDR1 LNHNV and CDR2 YYDKDF (reference sequence). Trimming cost V 5 bases and J 0 bases; bases outside gene matches: 11. CDR3 sequence reads: CATSGQTGTGGSSYEQYF. The CDR3 bases are TGTGCCACCAGCGGACAAACCGGGACAGGGGGCAGCTCCTACGAGCAGTACTTC.

This clone was seen just once. The chain joins TRBV5-4 to TRBJ2-6, with 11 bases fitting TRBD1. Unmatched junction bases numbered 5, after V lost 4 bases and J lost 2 bases. The CDR3 extends over 17 amino acids. The V gene's germline CDR1 is SGHNT and CDR2 YYREEE (reference sequence). CDR3 residues: CASSGGQGGPGANVLTF. CDR3 in DNA: TGTGCCAGCAGCGGGGGACAGGGGGGCCCTGGGGCCAACGTCCTGACTTTC.

This clone was counted once. CDR3 loop: CASSLSLTRLESEQYF. CDR3 nucleotide sequence: TGTGCCAGCAGCTTATCCCTGACTAGGCTCGAGTCCGAGCAGTACTTC. The rearrangement links TRBV7-3 to TRBJ2-7, with D perhaps TRBD2 (6 bases). The CDR3 has 16 residues. CDR1 and CDR2 from the germline V gene are SGHTA and FQGTGA. Trimming removed 2 bases at V and 6 bases at J, with 20 bases between. Drawing the rest from reference TRBV7-3 and TRBJ2-7, the complete variable domain is GAGVSQTPSNKVTEKGKYVELRCDPISGHTALYWYRQSLGQGPEFLIYFQGTGAADDSGLPNDRFFAVRPEGSVSTLKIQRTERGDSAVYLCASSLSLTRLESEQYFGPGTRLTVT.